This T cell receptor (beta chain) originates from a study of cytomegalovirus exposure and HLA in healthy donors listed by TCRdb under 2017. Background on the whole study: An earlier analysis of approximately 600 of the donors reported 250 to 350 Gb of sequence data and 100 million to 140 million unique TCR beta sequences from about 200 million T cells. Roughly 310 gigabases of sequencing data and roughly 90 million unique TCR sequences were included in an early release covering about 700 HLA-typed donors. Among the approximately 400 genotyped donors, around 81% belonged to the genetic ancestry cluster associated with self-reported Caucasian donors. The study was designed to test whether signatures of past pathogen exposure could be identified by cataloging public T cell receptors. The study profiled the T cell repertoires of hundreds of subjects by immunosequencing and related them to cytomegalovirus serostatus. A separate validation cohort of 90 to 150 different subjects was used in addition to the approximately 700-subject first cohort. High-throughput TCR immunosequencing, statistical association of individual TCRs with disease status, and machine learning were combined to predict cytomegalovirus infection status. In a later analysis, previously published TCR beta repertoires from 666 donors were re-analyzed and high-resolution HLA genotyping was added so that TCR occurrence patterns could be studied. In the later analysis, no new phenotypic data were used to find candidate immune exposures; instead, reliance was placed on TCR beta sequences and their occurrence across donors. In an earlier analysis of a few hundred of the donors, high-throughput TCR beta sequencing was used to judge whether each TCR beta V gene segment behaved as functional or pseudogenic. Donor age, sex, ethnicity and CMV serostatus were compiled together with the repertoire data. Genome-wide SNP genotypes for about three fifths of the roughly 670 donors were used in a later genetic analysis, which treated that subset as a discovery cohort. All discovery cohort repertoires had been generated using a single sequencing platform. HLA typing covered class I and class II loci at four-digit resolution. Typing coverage varied by locus: 629-630 donors for A, B, C, DRB1 and DQB1; under 550 for DQA1; about 570 for DPA1; approximately 490 for DPB1. Roughly five DR-DQ haplotypes were handled as single units for association and clustering because linkage in the cohort was strong. On average, about 200,000 unique TCR beta nucleotide sequences were sequenced per donor among roughly 430 genotyped donors of the cohort, with roughly 20% of those sequences being non-productive.

From the cysteine up to the phenylalanine, the CDR3 has a length of 18 residues. Solely the CDR3 DNA is kept, with 54 bases framed from the first base. Trimming takes 5 bases off V and 4 bases off J; junction bases not matched to a gene: 10. The germline V gene specifies SGHTA as CDR1 and FQGTGA as CDR2. Libraries came from the immunoSEQ multiplex PCR assay. The multiplex PCR relied on a mix of 60 forward primers for TCR Vbeta segments and 13 reverse primers for TCR Jbeta segments. Amplification of the CDR3 region of rearranged TCR beta genes was performed with a multiplex PCR assay on genomic DNA. Amplified TCR beta libraries were sequenced as 87-base-pair reads on the Illumina HiSeq System. In the original analysis: In a later analysis, tens of millions of unique TCR beta chains were counted across the approximately 670 repertoires, and approximately 11 million of these chains were shared by at least two donors. A nearest-neighbor algorithm error-corrected the raw reads and collapsed the reads into unique sequences, merging closely related sequences to remove PCR and sequencing errors. Alignment of CDR3 sequences to IMGT reference sequences was used to assign V, D and J gene segments. For a sequence to be retained, at least a six-nucleotide match to both a V gene segment and a J gene segment was required. Rearrangements were classified as productive when the CDR3 lacked stop codons and remained in frame with V and J, and all other rearrangements were classified as non-productive. Following IMGT convention, CDR3 was defined as the stretch from the second conserved V-encoded cysteine to the conserved J-encoded phenylalanine. The earlier analysis of 587 of the donors excluded sequences that lacked an unambiguous match to a single V gene segment. In an earlier analysis of a few hundred of the donors, a V segment was called functional when productive rearrangements were above 56.7%, and segregating when the standard deviation between donors exceeded 5%. To diagnose cytomegalovirus status from the catalog of TCR beta chain sequences, a statistical classification framework was built. V and J gene assignment, in a later analysis, came from comparing TCR nucleotide sequences with IMGT/GENE-DB human TR gene sequences. The TCRdist pipeline was used in a later analysis to assign CDR3 sequences and most-parsimonious VDJ recombination scenarios. In a later analysis, every TCR beta chain was defined by the combination of its CDR3 amino acid sequence and its V-gene family, and reads without a unique V-gene family were dropped. To address suspected cross-contamination and a sequencing artifact, a later analysis removed 592 highly shared, low-generation-probability nucleotide sequences. A later analysis calculated a clonal expansion index for each public chain from normalized within-repertoire ranks of inferred template counts. Generation probabilities in a later analysis came from a VDJ recombination model fitted to out-of-frame rearrangements, and those results were checked against IGoR. In a later analysis, TCR-TCR, TCR-HLA and TCR-CMV co-occurrence was scored with hypergeometric tests, and a repertoire-size bias correction was applied to TCR pairs. False discovery rates were estimated in a later analysis by permuting HLA or CMV assignments 20 times. A later analysis grouped co-occurring TCRs with DBSCAN, adding TCRdist sequence similarity when clustering within HLA-allele-positive subsets. Repertoires with fewer than 30,000 or more than 120,000 public chains, plus five repertoires with anomalous nucleotide sharing, were excluded from co-occurrence clustering. TCRdb provides this immuneACCESS table in a form limited to in-frame rearrangements. Some clones are lacking; in checked studies, under half of them reflect an unresolved V gene, and why the rest are absent is not known. Clonal size and the V and J genes are those of that table, whereas D and trimming came from the DNA. This sample has about 200,000 clones in its table, and 82% of those were observed once. Clones ranked in the top ten supply nearly 6% of the sample.

The cohort consisted of hundreds of healthy bone marrow donors. Cohort members were all nominally healthy when sampled, although unrecorded immune exposures were likely present. The donor tested CMV seropositive, placing the donor among the 250 to 300 seropositive members of the cohort. A peripheral blood sample was provided by each donor, and peripheral blood mononuclear cells were used for TCR beta sequencing. Genomic DNA was extracted from the blood cell samples with the Qiagen DNeasy Blood Extraction Kit. General study outcomes and caveats: Specific HLA alleles were associated with 16,951 TCR beta sequences at a false discovery rate of 0.05 in a later analysis. Because counts were too low, roughly 16 rarely observed V segments, including chromosome 9 orphons, were excluded from the earlier analysis of under 650 of the donors. In this cohort, only TCR beta chains were sequenced, and detectable features were limited by the absence of alpha or paired-chain data. HLA typing was unavailable for some donors at each locus, so association tests used only the typed subset. In a later genetic analysis, a missense DCLRE1C variant was associated with V-gene and J-gene trimming of TCR beta chains, and the association was replicated in an independent cohort. A few of the identified cytomegalovirus-associated TCR beta chains were confirmed in vitro to be specific for cytomegalovirus antigens. Cytomegalovirus status was reported to be diagnosed by the classifier with high specificity and sensitivity in both the original and validation cohorts. Several of the top co-occurrence clusters appeared to be linked to parvovirus B19, influenza, CMV and Epstein-Barr virus, according to a later analysis. A later analysis found that HLA-associated TCR beta chains were more clonally expanded and had lower generation probabilities than equally common non-associated chains. Correlated functional status among segregating V segments might reflect linkage disequilibrium, but an unknown experimental factor could not be ruled out. Broadly in line with IMGT annotations, most TCR beta V segments showed up in productive rearrangements about 87% or about 30% of the time in an earlier analysis of under 700 of the donors. When HLA alleles, especially DR and DQ, strongly co-occurred, TCR associations were difficult to assign to individual alleles. While some public TCRs were present in many individuals, most TCR sequences turned up only very rarely across donors. The 87-base-pair reads could not distinguish some IMGT-functional V segments, including TRBV6-2 and TRBV6-3, so those segments were excluded. A later analysis found that most CMV-associated TCR beta chains appeared HLA-restricted, with HLA associations seemingly driven largely by CMV exposure. The authors suggested that the approach could potentially be generalized to other disease states and immunological phenotypes. The sequencing pipeline was judged likely to have produced a cluster of highly shared sequence variants as a technical artifact. In a later analysis, the rate of TCR association differed among HLA loci, with DRB1 alleles having the most associated TCRs and HLA-C alleles having the fewest. Compared with the approximately 700-donor mean, donors in an Asian-associated ancestry cluster had fewer N-insertions in productive TCRs, according to a later genetic analysis. A total of some 180 TCR beta chains were listed by the study as associated with cytomegalovirus. For the cohort, immune exposure information was limited to CMV serostatus. Sequencing depth was assumed to be roughly uniform across donors in the presence/absence analyses, though that assumption may not hold. A further reported finding was that TCR beta sequences accurately predicted the HLA-A and HLA-B alleles for most subjects in the first cohort.

Of note for this clone: The antigen it binds to is not known. Base qualities are missing; no much larger clone stands one base away.

The sequenced sample consisted of PBMCs. The clonotype originates from a man between 35 and 55 years old in good health and CMV-seropositive. The rearrangement combines TRBV7-3 with TRBJ2-1; 14 bases in between match TRBD2. The CDR3 region: CASSPEGLAGALYNEQFF. The DNA sequence is as follows: TGTGCCAGCAGCCCAGAGGGACTAGCGGGAGCGTTGTACAATGAGCAGTTCTTC. The variable domain in full, with residues beyond the CDR3 obtained from the reference TRBV7-3 and TRBJ2-1 genes, is GAGVSQTPSNKVTEKGKYVELRCDPISGHTALYWYRQSLGQGPEFLIYFQGTGAADDSGLPNDRFFAVRPEGSVSTLKIQRTERGDSAVYLCASSPEGLAGALYNEQFFGPGTRLTVL.